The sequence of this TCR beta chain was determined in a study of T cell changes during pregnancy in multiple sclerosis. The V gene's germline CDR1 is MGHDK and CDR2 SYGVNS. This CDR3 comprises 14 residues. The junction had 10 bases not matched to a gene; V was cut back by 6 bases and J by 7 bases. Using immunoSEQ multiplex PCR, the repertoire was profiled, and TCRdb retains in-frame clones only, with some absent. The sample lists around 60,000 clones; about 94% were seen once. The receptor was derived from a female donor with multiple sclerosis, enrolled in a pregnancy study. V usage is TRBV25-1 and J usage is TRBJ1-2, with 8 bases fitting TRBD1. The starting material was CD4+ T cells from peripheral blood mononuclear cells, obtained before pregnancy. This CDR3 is CASSGTGTGSGYTF. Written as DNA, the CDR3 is TGTGCCAGCAGCGGGACCGGGACAGGCAGTGGCTACACCTTC.